This T cell receptor beta chain emerged from a study of T cell repertoires in cytomegalovirus infection. TCRdb re-derived calls from the reads in MiXCR, one entry per CDR3 protein. The sample includes 310,000 or so distinct CDR3 sequences, about 23% seen only once; the top ten take approximately 15%. J was trimmed by 4 bases and V by 6 bases; bases with no gene match: 6. This CDR3 is 15 amino acids long. Germline V lookup: CDR1 MNHNY, CDR2 SVGAGI (reference sequence). This clonotype was counted only a few times. The chain carries TRBV6-6 and TRBJ2-1; 10 bases are a match to TRBD2. The receptor was derived from a human donor in good health (CMV status not recorded). Some clones in this sample may be carry-over from other donors' samples. Sequencing was done on a sample of PBMCs. The CDR3 DNA follows: TGTGCCAGCAGAGTTCTAGCGGGAGCTTACAATGAGCAGTTCTTC. Its protein product is CASRVLAGAYNEQFF.